There are a few counts of the clone carrying this TCR beta chain. The antigen is not known. The data are from a study of neurological immune-mediated disorders. Sample time point: longitudinal time-point 3. The unsorted libraries were prepared from 2 million PBMCs (stored at -80 C). Study-level results: Falling below healthy controls, multiple sclerosis showed the least TCR clonal expansion, while HTLV-1-associated myelopathy showed the most. Private repertoires in all groups were suggested by the finding that expanded clones across subjects shared no CDR3 amino acid sequences.

TCRdb fed the 5' RACE reads into MiXCR, producing one record per CDR3 protein. Of around 100,000 distinct CDR3 sequences listed, less than 14% are singletons. V lost 5 bases, J lost 1 base, and 4 bases stayed unmatched. This CDR3 region has 16 residues. CDR1 and CDR2 (germline): SGHRS, YFSETQ. The chain is built from TRBV5-1 and TRBJ2-3, with 13 nucleotides matching TRBD2. The receptor comes from a female donor with HTLV-1-associated myelopathy (HAM/TSP). Material: PBMCs. The CDR3 DNA sequence: TGCGCCAGCAGACACGGGACTAGCGGGGGCACAGATACGCAGTATTTT. Its protein product is CASRHGTSGGTDTQYF.